Below are 26 T cell receptor beta chains sequenced from a single sample in a study of T cell repertoires in cytomegalovirus infection. Using its own MiXCR run on the reads, TCRdb lists one record per CDR3 protein. The sample includes some 900,000 distinct CDR3 sequences, over 25% of them seen just once. These receptors lack a known antigen. The starting material was cultured CD8+ T cells from PBMCs, obtained from culture after CMV antigen stimulation. These receptors all stem from a human donor in good health (CMV status not recorded). Some clones in this sample may be carry-over from other donors' samples.

This clonotype showed up just a few times. The rearrangement uses TRBV4-1 and TRBJ2-3, with 8 bases matching TRBD2. CDR1 MGHRA and CDR2 YSYEKL come from the germline V gene. With 0 bases clipped from V and 3 bases from J, the junction kept 8 bases outside the gene matches. This CDR3 comprises 17 residues. CDR3 nucleotides: TGCGCCAGCAGCCAAGAAAGCGGGGGTTTGGGGACAGATACGCAGTATTTT. Protein product: CASSQESGGLGTDTQYF.

This clonotype was seen repeatedly, ten times or more. The gene calls are TRBV7-2 and TRBJ2-1; D is undetermined. Germline loops: CDR1 SGHTA, CDR2 FQGNSA. Between the trimmed V and J ends, which lost 3 bases and 8 bases, there was a span of 23 bases. There are 17 residues in the CDR3. The CDR3 nucleotides are TGTGCCAGCAGCTTGTACGCTCAAGGACCCCCGTCCGATGAGCAGTTCTTC. Translated: CASSLYAQGPPSDEQFF. The complete variable domain, with remaining parts taken from reference TRBV7-2 and TRBJ2-1, reads GAGVSQSPSNKVTEKGKDVELRCDPISGHTALYWYRQSLGQGLEFLIYFQGNSAPDKSGLPSDRFSAERTGGSVSTLTIQRTQQEDSAVYLCASSLYAQGPPSDEQFFGPGTRLTVL.

This chain joins TRBV27 and TRBJ1-5; perhaps TRBD1 as D (6 bases). This CDR3 spans 13 amino acids. Germline CDR1 is MNHEY and CDR2 is SMNVEV (reference sequence). Trimming removed 5 bases at V and 9 bases at J, with 14 bases between. This CDR3 is CASSPSQGPPQHF. DNA for the CDR3: TGTGCCAGCAGTCCCTCACAGGGTCCGCCCCAGCATTTT.

The rearrangement uses TRBV11-2 and TRBJ2-7; D remains unclear. This CDR3 comprises 13 residues. Germline-derived CDR1 and CDR2 are SGHAT and FQNNGV. Trimming took 4 bases from V and 3 from J, leaving 10 bases between them. For the CDR3, the DNA is TGTGCCAGCAGCTCGACCCCCCGCTACGAGCAGTACGTC. It is translated as CASSSTPRYEQYV.

This sequence joins TRBV2 and TRBJ1-6; D gene unclear. Trimming left V 10 bases short and J 7 bases short, with 29 bases between. In germline, CDR1 is SNHLY, CDR2 FYNNEI. CDR3 length: 18 residues. The CDR3 DNA is TGTGCCACTAGTCTCGGCCAGGCACGTCTTTATTCCAATTCACCCCTCCACTTT. Translation gives CATSLGQARLYSNSPLHF.

This chain connects TRBV4-3 to TRBJ2-3, with TRBD2 as a possible D gene (6 bases). CDR1 is LGHNA and CDR2 is YSLEER in the germline V gene. The V end lost 4 bases, the J end lost 4 bases, and 12 bases lay between the germline ends. The CDR3 runs 14 residues. This CDR3 is CASSRDWGSDTQYF. The CDR3 nucleotides are TGCGCCAGCAGCCGGGACTGGGGGTCAGATACGCAGTATTTT.

The chain combines TRBV5-4 with TRBJ2-1; D gene unclear. CDR1 is SGHNT and CDR2 is YYREEE in the germline V gene (reference sequence). This CDR3 contains 17 residues. V lost 1 base to trimming and J lost 4 bases, with 18 bases between them. The CDR3 DNA reads TGTGCCAGCAGCTTGTCGCCCACCCACGCGGATTACAATGAGCAGTTCTTC. Translation: CASSLSPTHADYNEQFF.

This clonotype came up a few times. V and J are TRBV2 and TRBJ2-3, with a possible D match to TRBD2 (6 bases). Germline V CDR1 and CDR2: SNHLY, FYNNEI. The CDR3 has 12 residues. Trimming stripped 8 bases from V and 3 bases from J, with 9 bases between. This CDR3 reads CASLEGTDTQYF. The CDR3 DNA is TGTGCCAGCCTGGAGGGAACAGATACGCAGTATTTT.

The chain is built from TRBV28 and TRBJ2-3; 8 nucleotides align to TRBD2. This CDR3 is 17 amino acids long. Germline V gene sequence: CDR1 MDHEN, CDR2 SYDVKM. The junction had 11 bases not matched to a gene; V was cut back by 4 bases and J by 2 bases. The CDR3 DNA reads as TGTGCCAGCAGTTCCGGGGGCGGGGGGACTCCCACAGATACGCAGTATTTT. It yields the protein CASSSGGGGTPTDTQYF.

This clonotype has ten or more counts. J is TRBJ2-1 and V is TRBV12-3 or TRBV12-4; no definite D call. The CDR3 covers 13 residues. V dropped 5 bases and J dropped 9 bases, with 14 bases sitting between them. CDR3 sequence: CASSSTGRSEQFF. The CDR3 DNA follows: TGTGCCAGCAGTAGTACCGGACGAAGTGAGCAGTTCTTC.

This clonotype has ten or more counts. The V call is TRBV7-2, the J call TRBJ2-3; no clear D gene. Germline CDR1 SGHTA, CDR2 FQGNSA. This CDR3 spans 18 amino acids. V was clipped by 1 base and J by 4 bases, with 21 bases between them. In nucleotides, the CDR3 is TGTGCCAGCAGCTTAGATCCTCCAGTACTCACAGCTTCAGATACGCAGTATTTT. Protein product: CASSLDPPVLTASDTQYF.

The V call is TRBV12-3 or TRBV12-4, the J call TRBJ2-5, with 8 positions matching TRBD2. The CDR3 loop spans 16 amino acids. The V segment lost 6 bases and the J segment 1 base; nucleotides outside the gene matches: 10. CDR3 loop: CASSQGLSGSQETQYF. DNA of the CDR3: TGTGCCAGCAGCCAAGGACTAAGCGGGAGCCAAGAGACCCAGTACTTC.

The CDR3 sequence is CSARKGINQPQHF. Written as DNA, the CDR3 is TGCAGTGCTAGAAAGGGGATTAATCAGCCCCAGCATTTT. The chain employs TRBV20-1 and TRBJ1-5, with D perhaps matching TRBD1 (5 bases). Germline assignment: CDR1 DFQATT and CDR2 SNEGSKA (reference sequence). V lost 2 bases and J 4 bases, leaving 9 bases between the germline ends. CDR3 length equals 13 residues.

This clonotype was detected a few times. One junction end disagrees with the germline gene, perhaps due to a read error. The gene calls are TRBV7-9 and TRBJ2-1; the match to TRBD2 covers 7 bases. Per the germline V gene, CDR1 is SEHNR and CDR2 is FQNEAQ (reference sequence). The CDR3 length is 16 residues. The CDR3 nucleotides are TGTGCCAGCAGCTCGACTCGACTAGCATCCTATAATGAGCAGTTCTTC. It is translated as CASSSTRLASYNEQFF.

This clonotype occurred many times. The gene calls are TRBV7-2 and TRBJ2-2, with 15 bases identical to TRBD2. Germline CDR1 is SGHTA and CDR2 is FQGNSA. The V gene end was trimmed by 5 bases and the J gene end by 3 bases; junction bases not matched to a gene: 7. CDR3 size: 18 residues. In DNA, the CDR3 is TGTGCCAGCAGCCCCGGACTAGCGGGGGGGCCGCACACCGGGGAGCTGTTTTTT. It codes for CASSPGLAGGPHTGELFF.

This sequence joins TRBV27 and TRBJ1-2; 9 bases align to TRBD1. With V trimmed by 7 bases and J by 5 bases, 11 bases remained unmatched. Germline V gives CDR1 MNHEY, CDR2 SMNVEV (reference sequence). CDR3 size: 15 residues. The CDR3 loop reads CASTKGTGFGYGYTF. DNA for the CDR3: TGTGCCAGCACCAAAGGGACAGGGTTTGGGTATGGCTACACCTTC.

This clonotype was detected only once. The chain recombines TRBV5-4 with TRBJ2-7; the D is unclear. CDR1 and CDR2 from the germline V gene are SGHNT and YYREEE (reference sequence). The CDR3 has 12 amino acids. Trimming cost V 8 bases and J 6 bases, with 15 bases left between them. The CDR3 DNA sequence: TGTGCCAGTAATAGGGATCCTGGCGAGCAGTACTTC. This codes for CASNRDPGEQYF. Based on the CDR3 plus reference TRBV5-4 and TRBJ2-7, the full variable domain is ETGVTQSPTHLIKTRGQQVTLRCSSQSGHNTVSWYQQALGQGPQFIFQYYREEENGRGNFPPRFSGLQFPNYSSELNVNALELDDSALYLCASNRDPGEQYFGPGTRLTVT.

At least ten counts were recorded for this clonotype. This chain uses TRBV27 with TRBJ1-2, with a weak D call TRBD1 (5 bases). V lost 0 bases to trimming and J lost 4 bases, with 9 bases between them. This CDR3 region has 14 residues. Germline V gene lookup returns CDR1 MNHEY and CDR2 SMNVEV (reference sequence). CDR3 amino acids: CASSLSAGFYGYTF. DNA for the CDR3: TGTGCCAGCAGTTTATCGGCAGGGTTCTATGGCTACACCTTC.

The chain combines TRBV7-6 with TRBJ2-1; possible D gene TRBD1, 5 bases. This CDR3 has 16 amino acids. Trimming took off 0 bases at V and 0 bases at J, with 9 bases between the two ends. Germline lookup yields CDR1 SGHVS and CDR2 FNYEAQ. The CDR3: CASSLAVDSSYNEQFF. For the CDR3, the DNA is TGTGCCAGCAGCTTAGCGGTAGACAGCTCCTACAATGAGCAGTTCTTC.

The chain has TRBV7-9 and TRBJ2-1; D remains unclear. Germline-derived CDR1 and CDR2 are SEHNR and FQNEAQ (reference sequence). The CDR3 has 15 amino acids. V dropped 4 bases and J dropped 4 bases, with 14 bases sitting between them. As DNA, the CDR3 is TGTGCCAGCAGCTCGACCCTAGTGGGATACAATGAGCAGTTCTTC. Its translation: CASSSTLVGYNEQFF. The full variable domain, rest sourced from reference TRBV7-9 and TRBJ2-1, is DTGVSQNPRHKITKRGQNVTFRCDPISEHNRLYWYRQTLGQGPEFLTYFQNEAQLEKSRLLSDRFSAERPKGSFSTLEIQRTEQGDSAMYLCASSSTLVGYNEQFFGPGTRLTVL.

The genes are TRBV19 and TRBJ2-7; D perhaps matches TRBD1 (6 bases). Trimming removed 7 bases from V and 2 bases from J, with 15 bases in between. The V gene's germline CDR1 is LNHDA and CDR2 SQIVND (reference sequence). The CDR3 extends over 14 amino acids. CDR3: CASKMSGQPYEQYF. The DNA for the CDR3 is TGTGCCAGTAAAATGTCAGGACAGCCCTACGAGCAGTACTTC.

The rearrangement links TRBV7-9 to TRBJ2-4; D possibly corresponds to TRBD2 (5 bases). The germline CDR1 and CDR2 sequences are SEHNR and FQNEAQ (reference sequence). V lost 5 bases, J lost 6 bases, and 17 bases lay in between. The CDR3 runs 15 residues. CDR3 DNA sequence: TGTGCCAGCAGCACCCGGACGGGAACCCTAAACATTCAGTACTTC. The encoded protein is CASSTRTGTLNIQYF. Using reference TRBV7-9 and TRBJ2-4 for the parts outside the CDR3, the full variable domain is DTGVSQNPRHKITKRGQNVTFRCDPISEHNRLYWYRQTLGQGPEFLTYFQNEAQLEKSRLLSDRFSAERPKGSFSTLEIQRTEQGDSAMYLCASSTRTGTLNIQYFGAGTRLSVL.

The table lists this clonotype with a few counts. V is TRBV15 and J is TRBJ2-5; D not resolved. The germline V gene has CDR1 LNHNV and CDR2 YYDKDF (reference sequence). V shed 5 bases and J shed 4 bases, with 14 bases lying between them. This CDR3 spans 14 amino acids. The CDR3 region has the DNA TGTGCCACCAGCCTAGACCAACATGGAGAGACCCAGTACTTC. This gives the protein CATSLDQHGETQYF.

This chain uses TRBV9 with TRBJ2-5; perhaps TRBD2 as D (5 bases). CDR3 length equals 15 residues. Trimming took 3 bases from V and 1 from J, leaving 13 bases between them. Germline lookup yields CDR1 SGDLS and CDR2 YYNGEE. The CDR3 region has the DNA TGTGCCAGCAGCGCACCCCACGCGGGCCAAGAGACCCAGTACTTC. This codes for CASSAPHAGQETQYF.

This chain joins TRBV6-2 or TRBV6-3 and TRBJ2-1; 12 nucleotides line up with TRBD2. Germline CDR1 and CDR2: MNHEY and SVGEGT. The trim removed 6 bases at V and 8 bases at J, leaving 11 bases unmatched. CDR3 length: 16 residues. The CDR3 is CASSPPLAGGWYEQFF. The CDR3 nucleotides are TGTGCCAGCAGCCCCCCCCTAGCGGGGGGGTGGTATGAGCAGTTCTTC.

Only a few counts were recorded for this clonotype. The germline gene is not matched at one end of the junction; a read error may be the cause. The CDR3 loop is CASSSPVGRGNAEAFF. The CDR3 region has the DNA TGTGCCAGCAGCTCCCCCGTAGGTAGAGGGAACGCTGAAGCTTTCTTT. The chain recombines TRBV7-9 with TRBJ1-1; D gene ambiguous. The CDR3 is 16 residues long. Germline CDR1 SEHNR, CDR2 FQNEAQ (reference sequence).